The T cell receptor (beta chain) under discussion was sequenced for a study of Graves' ophthalmopathy and Graves' hyperthyroidism. For repertoire sequencing, the TCR beta CDR3 regions were amplified from RNA transcripts. RT-PCR with HTBI primers came first, then second-round multiplex PCR. TCRdb re-derived calls from the multiplex PCR reads in MiXCR, one entry per CDR3 protein. The data hold approximately 480,000 distinct CDR3 sequences, with 13% to 15% observed a single time. The sample holds many counts of this clonotype. V gave up 5 bases and J gave up 5 bases, with 12 bases separating them. Per the germline V gene, CDR1 is KGHDR and CDR2 is SFDVKD. The CDR3 is made up of 13 amino acids.

The sequence was obtained from a woman between 25 and 40 years old with Graves' ophthalmopathy. Material for sequencing was blood. This chain joins TRBV24-1 and TRBJ2-7; D may be TRBD1 (6 bases). The CDR3 here is CATSGEQGHEQYF. DNA of the CDR3: TGTGCCACCAGTGGGGAACAGGGCCACGAGCAGTACTTC.